A selection of T cell receptor beta chains follows, all from one sample in a study of blood T cells in healthy people across ages. TCRdb re-called the 5' RACE reads through MiXCR, storing one row per CDR3 protein. The sample yields fewer than 2,000,000 distinct CDR3 sequences, roughly 30% seen once. What was sequenced was blood. These receptors all stem from a woman in her thirties in good health. Both conserved end residues are part of each CDR3. Each record gives: clone size, J gene, V gene, D gene, CDR3 protein, CDR3 DNA. The D gene is left open where the match is weak. Size tells how often a clone was seen (once, few, many) or the class of an expanded clone, and some rows leave it out.

clone size: -; J gene: TRBJ1-5; V gene: TRBV27; D gene: -; CDR3 protein: CAGSFNNQPQHF; CDR3 DNA: TGTGCCGGCAGTTTCAACAATCAGCCCCAGCATTTT
clone size: -; J gene: TRBJ2-5; V gene: TRBV7-8; D gene: -; CDR3 protein: CASSLAVRGRQQETQYF; CDR3 DNA: TGTGCCAGCAGCTTAGCGGTCAGGGGACGGCAGCAAGAGACCCAGTACTTC
clone size: few; J gene: TRBJ1-5; V gene: TRBV27; D gene: -; CDR3 protein: CASSLDALATQPQHF; CDR3 DNA: TGTGCCAGCAGTCTAGACGCTCTGGCCACCCAGCCCCAGCATTTT
clone size: -; J gene: TRBJ2-5; V gene: TRBV4-2; D gene: -; CDR3 protein: CAGSQDPSGQETQYF; CDR3 DNA: TGTGCCGGCAGCCAAGATCCCAGCGGACAAGAGACCCAGTACTTC
clone size: -; J gene: TRBJ2-7; V gene: TRBV5-1; D gene: TRBD2; CDR3 protein: CASSLVRAGGRHEQYF; CDR3 DNA: TGCGCCAGCAGCTTGGTAAGGGCGGGAGGGCGCCACGAGCAGTACTTC
clone size: -; J gene: TRBJ2-5; V gene: TRBV6-2/TRBV6-3; D gene: TRBD2; CDR3 protein: CASSSTSGGATETQYF; CDR3 DNA: TGTGCCAGCAGTTCGACTAGCGGGGGGGCAACAGAGACCCAGTACTTC
clone size: -; J gene: TRBJ2-7; V gene: TRBV15; D gene: -; CDR3 protein: CATSREHGGEEQYF; CDR3 DNA: TGTGCCACCAGCAGGGAGCACGGAGGGGAAGAGCAGTACTTC
clone size: few; J gene: TRBJ2-7; V gene: TRBV20-1; D gene: -; CDR3 protein: CSVTAALSYEQYF; CDR3 DNA: TGCAGTGTTACAGCAGCGCTCTCCTACGAGCAGTACTTC
clone size: few; J gene: TRBJ2-3; V gene: TRBV6-5; D gene: -; CDR3 protein: CASSYGPGGSTDTQYF; CDR3 DNA: TGTGCCAGCAGTTACGGTCCCGGTGGGAGCACAGATACGCAGTATTTT
clone size: -; J gene: TRBJ2-2; V gene: TRBV5-1; D gene: TRBD1; CDR3 protein: CASSLQDRRVGELFF; CDR3 DNA: TGCGCCAGCAGCTTGCAGGACAGGCGCGTCGGGGAGCTGTTTTTT
clone size: few; J gene: TRBJ2-3; V gene: TRBV3-1; D gene: -; CDR3 protein: CASSLDLGTPTGDTQYF; CDR3 DNA: TGTGCCAGCAGCCTAGACCTCGGGACTCCCACCGGAGATACGCAGTATTTT
clone size: few; J gene: TRBJ2-1; V gene: TRBV28; D gene: -; CDR3 protein: CASSLKRTPQNEQFF; CDR3 DNA: TGTGCCAGCAGTTTGAAACGGACTCCTCAGAATGAGCAGTTCTTC
clone size: -; J gene: TRBJ2-1; V gene: TRBV12-3/TRBV12-4; D gene: TRBD2; CDR3 protein: CASSISGGVNNEQFF; CDR3 DNA: TGTGCCAGCAGTATCAGCGGGGGGGTAAACAATGAGCAGTTCTTC
clone size: few; J gene: TRBJ1-1; V gene: TRBV7-6; D gene: -; CDR3 protein: CASSYREGSPAVGTEAFF; CDR3 DNA: TGTGCCAGCAGCTACCGTGAGGGGTCCCCCGCTGTTGGCACTGAAGCTTTCTTT